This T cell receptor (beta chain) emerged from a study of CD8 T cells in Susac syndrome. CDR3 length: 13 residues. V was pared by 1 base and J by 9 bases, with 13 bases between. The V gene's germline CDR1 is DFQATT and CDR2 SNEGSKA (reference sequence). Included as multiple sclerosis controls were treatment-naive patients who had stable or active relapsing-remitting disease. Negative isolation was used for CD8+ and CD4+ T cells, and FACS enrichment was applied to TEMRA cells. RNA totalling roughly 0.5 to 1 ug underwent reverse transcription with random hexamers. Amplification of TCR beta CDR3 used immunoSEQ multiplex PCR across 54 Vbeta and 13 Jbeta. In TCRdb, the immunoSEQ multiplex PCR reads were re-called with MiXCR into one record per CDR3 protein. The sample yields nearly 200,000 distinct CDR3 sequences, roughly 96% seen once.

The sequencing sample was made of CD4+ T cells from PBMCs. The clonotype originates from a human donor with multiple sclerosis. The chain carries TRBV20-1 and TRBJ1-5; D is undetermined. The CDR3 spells CSARVDPVGPQHF. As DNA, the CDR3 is TGCAGTGCTAGAGTGGACCCCGTCGGGCCCCAGCATTTT.